This TCR beta chain came from a study of blood T cells in healthy people across ages. This CDR3 contains 15 residues. The ends lost 8 bases at V and 11 bases at J; junction bases unmatched: 18. CDR1 and CDR2 (germline): KGHSH, LQKENI. Primers used in a second PCR of about 7 to 11 cycles were a sample-barcoded 5' primer and a J-beta primer mix. MiXCR, applied by TCRdb to the 5' RACE reads, yields one record per CDR3 protein. In the table there are around 1,600,000 distinct CDR3 sequences, approximately 43% of which are singletons. The chain links TRBV18 to TRBJ1-1; 9 bases are shared with TRBD1. This sequence was found in a young woman in good health. Input material: blood. The CDR3 DNA reads TGTGCCAGCGCCAGAGATAAGACCGGGACAGGGACCGCTTTCTTT. It yields the protein CASARDKTGTGTAFF.